The 22 T cell receptor beta chains below come from one sample, sequenced in a study of blood T cells in healthy people across ages. Then a second PCR, running roughly 7 to 11 cycles, was carried out with a sample-barcoded 5' primer and a J-beta primer mix. TCRdb fed the 5' RACE reads into MiXCR, producing one record per CDR3 protein. The sample holds approximately 700,000 distinct CDR3 sequences; around 32% are singletons and the top ten take 15% to 17%. The sequenced sample was blood. The receptors stem from a woman of 80 years or more in good health.

This rearrangement joins TRBV20-1 to TRBJ2-4; no clear D. Near its end, the DNA agrees better with TRBJ2-7, so the J call may be wrong. The germline gives CDR1 DFQATT, CDR2 SNEGSKA (reference sequence). The CDR3 sequence is 13 residues long. CDR3 sequence (DNA): TGCAGTGCTAGAGATCTTACCCTTCCCGAGCAGTACTTC. Its protein product is CSARDLTLPEQYF.

The chain joins TRBV7-6 to TRBJ2-7; 8 positions agree with TRBD1. Germline CDR1 reads SGHVS; CDR2 reads FNYEAQ. Trimming cost V 5 bases and J 1 base; bases outside gene matches: 13. The length of the CDR3 is 17 residues. In nucleotides, the CDR3 is TGTGCCAGCAGCCCCATCCAGCCGGGACAGGTTTCCTACGAGCAGTACTTC. It codes for CASSPIQPGQVSYEQYF.

This clonotype was picked up a small number of times. The chain combines TRBV5-4 with TRBJ2-1; D is perhaps TRBD2 (6 bases). Trimming removed 8 bases at V and 5 bases at J, with 14 bases between. CDR3 length: 13 amino acids. Germline loops: CDR1 SGHNT, CDR2 YYREEE (reference sequence). The CDR3 nucleotides read TGTGCCAGTTCCGGGACTTCCAACAATGAGCAGTTCTTC. It translates to CASSGTSNNEQFF.

This clonotype has a count of ten or more. This sequence joins TRBV7-3 and TRBJ2-1, with D maybe TRBD1 (5 bases). Germline values: CDR1 SGHTA, CDR2 FQGTGA. The CDR3 runs to 13 residues. Trimming took off 2 bases at V and 12 bases at J, with 14 bases between the two ends. CDR3 amino acids: CASSLGQGRPQFF. Here the CDR3 DNA reads TGTGCCAGCAGCTTAGGGCAGGGAAGGCCGCAGTTCTTC. The complete variable domain, with remaining parts taken from reference TRBV7-3 and TRBJ2-1, reads GAGVSQTPSNKVTEKGKYVELRCDPISGHTALYWYRQSLGQGPEFLIYFQGTGAADDSGLPNDRFFAVRPEGSVSTLKIQRTERGDSAVYLCASSLGQGRPQFFGPGTRLTVL.

The chain joins TRBV6-5 to TRBJ2-7; 7 bases are shared with TRBD1. Losses at the gene ends were 6 bases for V and 0 bases for J; bases not matched to a gene: 11. The CDR3 length is 16 residues. The V gene's germline CDR1 is MNHEY and CDR2 SVGAGI. CDR3 sequence reads: CASRRVTGTNSYEQYF. In nucleotides, the CDR3 is TGTGCCAGCAGGCGAGTGACAGGGACCAACTCCTACGAGCAGTACTTC.

The chain is built from TRBV29-1 and TRBJ1-2; D gene uncertain. The CDR3 has 14 amino acids. Trimming removed 6 bases from V and 6 bases from J, with 20 bases in between. The V gene's germline CDR1 is SQVTM and CDR2 ANQGSEA. The CDR3 sequence is CSVGTDGGPDGYTF. The CDR3 region has the DNA TGCAGCGTCGGAACCGACGGAGGACCCGATGGCTACACCTTC.

The V call is TRBV3-1, the J call TRBJ2-2, with D possibly matching TRBD1 (7 bases). CDR3 length: 15 amino acids. Germline values: CDR1 LGHDT, CDR2 YNNKEL (reference sequence). V lost 1 base, J lost 7 bases, and 13 bases lay in between. DNA of the CDR3: TGTGCCAGCAGCCAAGCACCAGGGGGAGGCGGGGAGCTGTTTTTT. Protein sequence: CASSQAPGGGGELFF.

CDR3 DNA: TGTGCCAGCAGCGACAGTCCCGGCAATCAGCCCCAGCATTTT. As protein: CASSDSPGNQPQHF. The rearrangement uses TRBV6-5 and TRBJ1-5; tentative D call: TRBD1 (5 bases). With 6 bases removed from V and 2 bases from J, the gap between germline ends came to 11 bases. This CDR3 has 14 amino acids. Germline V gene lookup returns CDR1 MNHEY and CDR2 SVGAGI.

This clonotype was observed many times. This chain uses TRBV5-1 with TRBJ2-7; 12 bases match TRBD2. The CDR3 spans 15 residues. Germline V gives CDR1 SGHRS, CDR2 YFSETQ. J gave up 4 bases and V 0 bases, and 2 bases lay outside the gene matches. CDR3 protein: CASSLGTSGVYEQYF. The CDR3 nucleotides are TGCGCCAGCAGCTTGGGGACTAGCGGGGTTTACGAGCAGTACTTC.

In this sample, this clonotype turned up many times. The chain recombines TRBV12-3 or TRBV12-4 with TRBJ1-4, with D possibly being TRBD1 (6 bases). V shed 0 bases and J shed 1 base, with 12 bases lying between them. CDR3 size: 17 residues. CDR3 in DNA: TGTGCCAGCAGTTTAGCTGGGGGGGCCCGAACTAATGAAAAACTGTTTTTT. Translation: CASSLAGGARTNEKLFF.

This clonotype showed up many times. CDR3 loop: CASSSGQGAHGYTF. The DNA for the CDR3 is TGCGCCAGCAGCTCGGGACAGGGGGCCCATGGCTACACCTTC. The chain couples TRBV5-1 to TRBJ1-2; 12 positions match TRBD1. The ends lost 3 bases at V and 6 bases at J; junction bases unmatched: 3. Germline CDR1 reads SGHRS; CDR2 reads YFSETQ. This CDR3 has 14 residues.

In this sample, this clonotype turned up a few times. The J gene is TRBJ1-4, the V gene TRBV5-5; possible D gene TRBD1, 6 bases. CDR3 length: 15 amino acids. V was shortened by 1 base and J by 7 bases, with 14 bases between the two germline ends. Germline-derived CDR1 and CDR2 are SGHKS and YYEKEE (reference sequence). Written as DNA, the CDR3 is TGTGCCAGCAGCTTGTTGCGGGGGGGCAGTGAAAAACTGTTTTTT. It translates to CASSLLRGGSEKLFF.

This clonotype was seen only a few times. This chain joins TRBV5-1 and TRBJ1-1; D possibly corresponds to TRBD1 (5 bases). The germline V gene encodes CDR1 SGHRS and CDR2 YFSETQ. The CDR3 length is 16 residues. V gave up 4 bases and J gave up 2 bases, with 18 bases separating them. In DNA form, the CDR3 reads TGCGCCAGCAGCCCCGGGGGAGGGGCGATAAACACTGAAGCTTTCTTT. The encoded protein is CASSPGGGAINTEAFF.

This clonotype has a count of ten or more. This chain connects TRBV20-1 to TRBJ1-6; the match to TRBD1 covers 10 bases. V lost 5 bases and J lost 8; bases outside the gene matches: 6. CDR1 and CDR2 (germline): DFQATT, SNEGSKA (reference sequence). This CDR3 is built from 14 residues. The CDR3 DNA reads TGCAGTGCTGGAATGGACAGGGGGGATTCACCCCTCCACTTT. Encoded protein: CSAGMDRGDSPLHF.

This clonotype turned up a few times. One base away lies a much larger clone, so this may be a sequencing read error. The chain combines TRBV7-3 with TRBJ2-5; D is unresolved. Germline CDR1 and CDR2: SGHTA and FQGTGA. V lost 6 bases, J lost 11 bases, and 19 bases lay in between. This CDR3 is built from 13 residues. The DNA for the CDR3 is TGTGCCAGCAGATCGGGCCCCGGCAATGAGCAGTACTTC. It encodes CASRSGPGNEQYF.

This clonotype was seen repeatedly, ten times or more. The V gene is TRBV20-1, the J gene TRBJ2-1; 7 positions agree with TRBD2. V dropped 0 bases and J dropped 5; count of bases not matched to a gene: 7. The CDR3 is made up of 15 amino acids. Germline CDR1 is DFQATT and CDR2 is SNEGSKA (reference sequence). CDR3 nucleotides: TGCAGTGCTAGAGATCTAAGAACTAGCGACAATGAGCAGTTCTTC. It specifies CSARDLRTSDNEQFF.

This clonotype has ten or more counts. The chain is built from TRBV7-3 and TRBJ1-2; D is possibly TRBD1 (5 bases). Trimming pared 0 bases from V and 8 bases from J, leaving 13 bases between. Germline V gives CDR1 SGHTA, CDR2 FQGTGA. There are 14 residues in the CDR3. CDR3 protein: CASSLTGATGGYTF. CDR3 DNA: TGTGCCAGCAGCTTAACTGGGGCCACGGGAGGCTACACCTTC.

This clonotype was counted ten times or more. V gene TRBV7-9 combines with J gene TRBJ1-1, with D possibly being TRBD1 (5 bases). Germline V gene data show CDR1 as SEHNR and CDR2 as FQNEAQ (reference sequence). The CDR3 has 12 residues. The V gene lost 7 bases and the J gene lost 9 bases, with 15 bases spanning the gap. CDR3 protein: CASTLLKGQAFF. Here the CDR3 DNA reads TGTGCCAGCACCCTTTTGAAGGGGCAAGCTTTCTTT.

This clonotype was observed many times. J is TRBJ2-1 and V is TRBV10-3; D is possibly TRBD2 (6 bases). V was cut by 2 bases and J by 0 bases, with 11 bases left in between. Looked up from germline, CDR1 is ENHRY and CDR2 is SYGVKD. The CDR3 has 16 amino acids. CDR3 sequence: CAISEPRGTSYNEQFF. DNA of the CDR3: TGTGCCATCAGTGAGCCCCGGGGGACCTCCTACAATGAGCAGTTCTTC.

This clonotype was observed many times. V usage is TRBV5-6 and J usage is TRBJ2-7; D is perhaps TRBD2 (6 bases). V dropped 0 bases and J dropped 2 bases, with 6 bases sitting between them. This CDR3 is built from 13 residues. Germline CDR1 and CDR2: SGHDT and YYEEEE. For the CDR3, the DNA is TGTGCCAGCAGCTTGGGGGAGGCCTACGAGCAGTACTTC. Residues: CASSLGEAYEQYF.

This clonotype was counted at least ten times. A read error is possible here, since a much larger clone lies one base away. This sequence joins TRBV3-1 and TRBJ2-7, with 7 bases identical to TRBD2. Losses at the gene ends were 1 base for V and 0 bases for J; bases not matched to a gene: 0. This CDR3 is 14 amino acids long. Germline CDR1 and CDR2: LGHDT and YNNKEL (reference sequence). CDR3 residues: CASSQGDYSYEQYF. As DNA, the CDR3 is TGTGCCAGCAGCCAAGGGGACTACTCCTACGAGCAGTACTTC.

This clonotype was detected ten times or more. The chain employs TRBV7-2 and TRBJ2-7, with a weak D call TRBD2 (5 bases). Trimming shortened V by 4 bases and J by 3 bases, and 10 bases separated the two germline ends. Germline V lookup: CDR1 SGHTA, CDR2 FQGNSA. The CDR3 loop spans 13 amino acids. The CDR3 bases are TGTGCCAGCAGCTCACGGACTGACTACGAGCAGTACTTC. Amino acid sequence: CASSSRTDYEQYF.